The 21 T cell receptor beta chains presented below share a single source sample, sequenced in a study of T cell changes during pregnancy in multiple sclerosis. The data were produced by immunoSEQ multiplex PCR, yet TCRdb's version contains in-frame clones alone and is incomplete. The repertoire holds tens of thousands of clones, with around 93% as singletons. The input for sequencing was CD4+ T cells from peripheral blood mononuclear cells, taken in the second trimester of pregnancy. The origin of the receptors is a female donor with multiple sclerosis, enrolled in a pregnancy study.

This CDR3 is CASSLHRGGQSYEQYF. The CDR3 DNA reads TGTGCCAGTAGTCTACACAGGGGTGGGCAGTCCTACGAGCAGTACTTC. V usage is TRBV19 and J usage is TRBJ2-7; TRBD1 matches 7 bases. The CDR3 runs 16 residues. Looked up from germline, CDR1 is LNHDA and CDR2 is SQIVND (reference sequence). J gave up 1 base and V 5 bases, and 11 bases lay outside the gene matches.

This clone has only one observation. V is TRBV30 and J is TRBJ2-3, with TRBD1 as a possible D gene (5 bases). The CDR3 is 15 amino acids. V was cut by 1 base and J by 0 bases, with 11 bases left in between. Germline-derived CDR1 and CDR2 are GTSNPN and SVGIG (reference sequence). CDR3 loop: CAWSAWGASTDTQYF. The CDR3 DNA follows: TGTGCCTGGAGTGCGTGGGGCGCGAGCACAGATACGCAGTATTTT.

The chain recombines TRBV10-3 with TRBJ2-7; 11 bases agree with TRBD2. Looked up from germline, CDR1 is ENHRY and CDR2 is SYGVKD. V lost 3 bases and J lost 3; bases outside the gene matches: 1. CDR3 length: 14 amino acids. The CDR3 here is CAISDTSGSYEQYF. CDR3 nucleotides: TGTGCCATCAGTGACACTAGCGGGAGCTACGAGCAGTACTTC.

The chain joins TRBV11-2 to TRBJ2-2, with TRBD1 matching 8 bases. J lost 6 bases, V lost 1 base, and 10 bases had no gene match. The CDR3 totals 17 residues. Per germline, CDR1 SGHAT and CDR2 FQNNGV. The CDR3 sequence is CASSLAFRQGKAGELFF. CDR3 DNA sequence: TGTGCCAGCAGCTTAGCCTTCAGACAGGGGAAGGCCGGGGAGCTGTTTTTT. The full variable domain, in which reference TRBV11-2 and TRBJ2-2 provide the parts outside the CDR3, is EAGVAQSPRYKIIEKRQSVAFWCNPISGHATLYWYQQILGQGPKLLIQFQNNGVVDDSQLPKDRFSAERLKGVDSTLKIQPAKLEDSAVYLCASSLAFRQGKAGELFFGEGSRLTVL.

This chain joins TRBV6-5 and TRBJ2-7; D ambiguous. Trimming took 6 bases from V and 3 from J, leaving 9 bases between them. This CDR3 comprises 12 residues. CDR1 and CDR2 (germline): MNHEY, SVGAGI. CDR3 nucleotide sequence: TGTGCCAGCAGGGGCAGGTACTACGAGCAGTACTTC. This gives the protein CASRGRYYEQYF.

The chain couples TRBV6-5 to TRBJ2-2, with D hard to call. The germline V and J ends were trimmed by 0 bases and 8 bases, with 10 bases remaining between them. Germline V gene lookup returns CDR1 MNHEY and CDR2 SVGAGI. The CDR3 loop spans 14 amino acids. The DNA of the CDR3 is TGTGCCAGCAGTTACTCGACTCTAACGGGGGAGCTGTTTTTT. The encoded protein is CASSYSTLTGELFF.

The genes are TRBV10-3 and TRBJ2-7; 8 bases agree with TRBD1. The CDR3 runs to 12 residues. V lost 6 bases and J lost 6; bases outside the gene matches: 4. The germline V gene encodes CDR1 ENHRY and CDR2 SYGVKD. CDR3 in amino acids: CAISRQGIEQYF. CDR3 DNA: TGTGCCATCAGCAGACAGGGGATCGAGCAGTACTTC.

V usage is TRBV7-9 and J usage is TRBJ2-7; possible D gene TRBD1, 6 bases. Germline V gene lookup returns CDR1 SEHNR and CDR2 FQNEAQ (reference sequence). The CDR3 runs to 14 residues. The V end lost 5 bases, the J end lost 2 bases, and 13 bases lay between the germline ends. The DNA for the CDR3 is TGTGCCAGCAGCGGAACAGGGTACACCTACGAGCAGTACTTC. Amino acid sequence: CASSGTGYTYEQYF.

The chain links TRBV4-3 to TRBJ2-2; D uncertain. CDR1 and CDR2 (germline): LGHNA, YSLEER. Trimming removed 0 bases at V and 0 bases at J, with 8 bases between. The CDR3 consists of 16 residues. The CDR3: CASSQDWLTNTGELFF. For the CDR3, the DNA is TGCGCCAGCAGCCAAGATTGGCTTACGAACACCGGGGAGCTGTTTTTT.

CDR3 nucleotides: TGTGCCTGGAGTGTACTGAAGACAGGAACGACAGATACGCAGTATTTT. Amino acids: CAWSVLKTGTTDTQYF. This chain links TRBV30 with TRBJ2-3; a weak D match, TRBD1 (6 bases). Trimming removed 0 bases at V and 3 bases at J, with 16 bases between. This CDR3 has 16 amino acids. Germline CDR1 reads GTSNPN; CDR2 reads SVGIG (reference sequence). Complete variable domain (other parts from reference TRBV30 and TRBJ2-3): SQTIHQWPATLVQPVGSPLSLECTVEGTSNPNLYWYRQAAGRGLQLLFYSVGIGQISSEVPQNLSASRPQDRQFILSSKKLLLSDSGFYLCAWSVLKTGTTDTQYFGPGTRLTVL.

This chain uses TRBV7-9 with TRBJ2-1, with a possible D match to TRBD1 (6 bases). Germline V gene sequence: CDR1 SEHNR, CDR2 FQNEAQ (reference sequence). The CDR3 sequence is 14 residues long. V gave up 3 bases and J gave up 15 bases, with 21 bases separating them. The CDR3 spells CASSFDLRQGNLFF. The CDR3 coding sequence is TGTGCCAGCAGCTTCGATCTTCGGCAGGGGAATCTGTTCTTC.

The chain combines TRBV19 with TRBJ1-1; D ambiguous. The germline gives CDR1 LNHDA, CDR2 SQIVND (reference sequence). Trimming left V 2 bases short and J 5 bases short, with 9 bases between. This CDR3 has 13 amino acids. In DNA form, the CDR3 reads TGTGCCAGTAGTATAAACGGGTGGACTGAAGCTTTCTTT. Translating it yields CASSINGWTEAFF.

V gene TRBV4-2 combines with J gene TRBJ2-2; tentatively, D is TRBD1 (5 bases). With 5 bases removed from V and 1 base from J, the gap between germline ends came to 20 bases. The CDR3 has 18 amino acids. Germline V gene lookup returns CDR1 LGHNA and CDR2 YNFKEQ. In DNA, the CDR3 is TGTGCCAGCAGCAAAGGGGCGCAGGGCATAGGGAACACCGGGGAGCTGTTTTTT. It codes for CASSKGAQGIGNTGELFF.

The chain recombines TRBV30 with TRBJ2-2; possible D gene TRBD2, 5 bases. V was cut by 4 bases and J by 3 bases, with 18 bases left in between. Germline lookup yields CDR1 GTSNPN and CDR2 SVGIG (reference sequence). This CDR3 has 16 amino acids. The CDR3: CAWTLKTGIHTGELFF. The DNA for the CDR3 is TGTGCCTGGACCCTTAAGACCGGGATTCACACCGGGGAGCTGTTTTTT.

The J gene is TRBJ2-3, the V gene TRBV4-3; 9 bases line up with TRBD2. V shed 1 base and J 6 bases; nucleotides not matched to a gene: 8. The CDR3 is 16 amino acids. The germline V gene encodes CDR1 LGHNA and CDR2 YSLEER. The CDR3 region has the DNA TGCGCCAGCAGCCAAGTTCTGGCGGGAGGGTTGGATACGCAGTATTTT. This encodes CASSQVLAGGLDTQYF.

The chain links TRBV6-4 to TRBJ2-3, with a weak D call TRBD2 (6 bases). The CDR3 is 14 amino acids. CDR1 and CDR2 from the germline V gene are MRHNA and SNTAGT. V gave up 5 bases and J gave up 6 bases, with 15 bases separating them. CDR3 DNA sequence: TGTGCCAGCAGTAACGGGACTCCCAGGGATACGCAGTATTTT. Protein sequence: CASSNGTPRDTQYF.

This chain's CDR3 is CASSAGAGSYNEQFF. The CDR3 DNA is TGTGCCAGCTCGGCCGGGGCGGGATCCTACAATGAGCAGTTCTTC. The rearrangement joins TRBV18 to TRBJ2-1; maybe TRBD2 (6 bases). The V end was cut by 6 bases, the J end by 1 base, with 13 bases between. The CDR3 runs to 15 residues. CDR1 and CDR2 from the germline V gene are KGHSH and LQKENI.

This chain uses TRBV13 with TRBJ2-3; maybe TRBD1 (6 bases). The ends were cut back, 2 bases at V and 6 bases at J, with 12 bases in the middle. CDR3 size: 14 residues. CDR1 and CDR2 (germline): PRHDT, FYEKMQ (reference sequence). The CDR3 reads CASSLSQGTDTQYF. The DNA of the CDR3 is TGTGCCAGCAGCTTAAGCCAGGGGACCGATACGCAGTATTTT.

The gene calls are TRBV30 and TRBJ1-2, with TRBD1 matching 11 bases. Germline V lookup: CDR1 GTSNPN, CDR2 SVGIG (reference sequence). The CDR3 is 13 amino acids. The trim removed 2 bases at V and 6 bases at J, leaving 2 bases unmatched. CDR3 sequence (DNA): TGTGCCTGGAGTTGGGGACAGGGGGATGGCTACACCTTC. It codes for CAWSWGQGDGYTF.

The chain couples TRBV5-4 to TRBJ2-1, with D tentatively TRBD2 (5 bases). Germline V gene lookup returns CDR1 SGHNT and CDR2 YYREEE (reference sequence). Trimming removed 2 bases at V and 5 bases at J, with 11 bases between. The CDR3 is 14 residues long. As DNA, the CDR3 is TGTGCCAGCAGCTTTAGAAGCGGCCACAATGAGCAGTTCTTC. Its translation: CASSFRSGHNEQFF.

The chain carries TRBV27 and TRBJ2-1; no firm D call. The CDR3 is 13 amino acids. V lost 3 bases to trimming and J lost 10 bases, with 13 bases between them. CDR1 and CDR2 (germline): MNHEY, SMNVEV (reference sequence). This CDR3 reads CASSFFSELEQFF. Written as DNA, the CDR3 is TGTGCCAGCAGTTTTTTCTCCGAACTGGAGCAGTTCTTC.